This T cell receptor (beta chain) was captured by sequencing in a study of T cells in Graves' hyperthyroidism and ophthalmopathy. The study's findings and limits: Most expanded thyroid clonotypes above 0.001 also appeared in blood.

In germline, CDR1 is SGHRS, CDR2 YFSETQ. The CDR3 is made up of 17 amino acids. The trim removed 1 base at V and 3 bases at J, leaving 9 bases unmatched. This clonotype was detected ten times or more. Its cognate antigen is unknown. An absence of ophthalmopathy progression within 18 months meant stable Graves' hyperthyroidism. Patients aged 18 to 65 with hyperthyroidism were newly diagnosed, with duration under 2 months. Together with thyroid ultrasound, orbital computed tomography, serum thyroxine and TRAb, clinical symptoms were used for diagnoses. RNA transcripts served as the template for amplifying TCR beta CDR3 regions. TCR CDR3 underwent first-round RT-PCR with the HTBI primer set. TCRdb re-derived calls from the multiplex PCR reads in MiXCR, one entry per CDR3 protein. The sample consists of roughly 570,000 distinct CDR3 sequences, about a sixth of them appearing once.

The sequence derives from a woman in her 30s with Graves' hyperthyroidism. Material: blood. The chain is built from TRBV5-1 and TRBJ2-1; TRBD2 agrees at 8 bases. The CDR3, as DNA: TGCGCCAGCAGCTTGTTTACTAGCGGAGATAACTACAATGAGCAGTTCTTC. This encodes CASSLFTSGDNYNEQFF.